The clone carrying this T cell receptor beta chain was counted a few times. Antigen specificity is unknown. This record comes from a study of cytomegalovirus exposure and HLA in healthy donors. Findings and caveats of the study: Most TCR sequences showed up rarely, but some public TCRs showed up in many donors.

The table came from immunoSEQ multiplex PCR; TCRdb's copy has only in-frame clones and leaves some out. This sample yields around 140,000 clones, of which roughly 90% are seen a single time; about 4.9% belongs to the top ten. The CDR3 has 17 residues. The germline V and J ends were trimmed by 0 bases and 7 bases, with 19 bases remaining between them. The V gene's germline CDR1 is MGHRA and CDR2 YSYEKL. The chain uses TRBV4-1 and TRBJ1-5; no clear D. This clonotype originated in a man younger than 35 in good health and CMV-seropositive. The sample taken for sequencing was PBMCs. Here the CDR3 reads CASSQDLHKGEGQPQHF. The CDR3, as DNA: TGCGCCAGCAGCCAAGATCTCCACAAGGGAGAAGGGCAGCCCCAGCATTTT.